The clone carrying this TCR beta chain was detected many times. What it binds is unknown. This specimen belongs to a study of T-cell reconstitution after alpha-beta-depleted transplantation in children. Study-level results: The authors attributed T-cell counts and diversity one year after transplant mostly to newly produced T cells. Several hundred expanded graft clones reportedly supplied alpha-beta T cells about two months after transplant. Surviving recipient cells, namely T cells and thymic progenitors, were the source of high day-60 TCRbeta diversity in some patients.

The library targeted TCRbeta and was prepared with unique molecular identifiers. TCRdb recomputed calls from the PCR reads with MiXCR, one row per CDR3 protein. The sample includes about 300,000 distinct CDR3 sequences, approximately 7.3% seen only once; the top ten take around 10%. Germline V CDR1 and CDR2: DFQATT, SNEGSKA (reference sequence). The CDR3 has 15 amino acids. V gave up 3 bases and J gave up 8 bases; unmatched junction bases: 13. The source is a female patient between 2 and 15 years old who had a stem cell transplant for Fanconi anemia, so the T cells may come from the graft donor. V and J are TRBV20-1 and TRBJ2-1; 7 nucleotides align to TRBD2. Sequences were derived from peripheral blood, sampled 360 days after TCRalphabeta/CD19-depleted stem cell transplant. The CDR3 DNA follows: TGCAGTGCTAGCCAGACTAGCCGTTCTTTCCATGAGCAGTTCTTC. Translating gives CSASQTSRSFHEQFF.